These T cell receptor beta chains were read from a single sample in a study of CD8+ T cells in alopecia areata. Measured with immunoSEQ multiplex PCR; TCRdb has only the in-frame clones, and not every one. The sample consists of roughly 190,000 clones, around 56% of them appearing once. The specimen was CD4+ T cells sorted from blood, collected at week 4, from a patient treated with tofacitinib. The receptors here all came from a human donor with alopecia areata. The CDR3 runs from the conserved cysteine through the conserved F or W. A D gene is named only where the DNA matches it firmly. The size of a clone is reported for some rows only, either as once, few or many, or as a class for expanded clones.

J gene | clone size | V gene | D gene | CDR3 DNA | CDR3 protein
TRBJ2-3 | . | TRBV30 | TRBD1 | TGTGCCTTAACGGGACAGGGGCACTCTAGCACAGATACGCAGTATTTT | CALTGQGHSSTDTQYF
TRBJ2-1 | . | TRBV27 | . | TGTGCCAGCAGTTTGCAAGGGAGGCAGTACAATGAGCAGTTCTTC | CASSLQGRQYNEQFF
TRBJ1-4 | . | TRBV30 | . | TGTGCCTGGACCAGGACGGTTAATGAAAAACTGTTTTTT | CAWTRTVNEKLFF
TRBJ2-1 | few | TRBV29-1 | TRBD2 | TGCAGCCCTCGGGGGGAATCCAATGAGCAGTTCTTC | CSPRGESNEQFF
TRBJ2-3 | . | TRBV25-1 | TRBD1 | TGTGCCAGCAGTGAGGGACAGGGTTATCGAGATACGCAGTATTTT | CASSEGQGYRDTQYF
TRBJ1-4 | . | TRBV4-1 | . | TGCGCCAGCAGCCCGCAGGGAGGGGTGGCTAATGAAAAACTGTTTTTT | CASSPQGGVANEKLFF
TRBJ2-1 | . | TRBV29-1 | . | TGCAGCGCCTCTGGGAGTCTGAGCTCCTACAATGAGCAGTTCTTC | CSASGSLSSYNEQFF
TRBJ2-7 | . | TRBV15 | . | TGTGCCACCAGCAGAGATCAGGCTATAGCCTACGAGCAGTACTTC | CATSRDQAIAYEQYF
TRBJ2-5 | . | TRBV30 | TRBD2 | TGTGCCTGGAGTGTACGGCTAGCGGAAGAGACCCAGTACTTC | CAWSVRLAEETQYF
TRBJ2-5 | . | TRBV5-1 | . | TGCGCCAGCAGCTCCCTTCAAGAGACCCAGTACTTC | CASSSLQETQYF
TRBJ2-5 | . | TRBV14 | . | TGTGCCAGCAGCCAAAGGGACTTCCAAGAGACCCAGTACTTC | CASSQRDFQETQYF
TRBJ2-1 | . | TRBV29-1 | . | TGCAGCGTTGAAAGCCGTTACAATGAGCAGTTCTTC | CSVESRYNEQFF
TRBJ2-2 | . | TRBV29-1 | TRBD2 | TGCAGCGTTGAGGTCCTGGGTGGCGGGAGAAGGACCGGGGAGCTGTTTTTT | CSVEVLGGGRRTGELFF
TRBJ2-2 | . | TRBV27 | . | TGTGCCAGCAGTTTATACGGGGGCGGGGAGCTGTTTTTT | CASSLYGGGELFF
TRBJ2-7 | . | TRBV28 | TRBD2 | TGTGCCAGCAGTTTCCGCCTAGCGGGAGGGGCCCAGTACTTC | CASSFRLAGGAQYF
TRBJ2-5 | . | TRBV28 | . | TGTGCCAGCAGCCGAGATGTGGGGAAGGCCCAGTACTTC | CASSRDVGKAQYF
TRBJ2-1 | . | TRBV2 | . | TGTGCCAGCAGTGAATTAGTAGATGAGCAGTTCTTC | CASSELVDEQFF
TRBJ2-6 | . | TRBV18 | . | TGTGCCAGCTCACCAGGTGTTTTCTTCCTGACTTTC | CASSPGVFFLTF